This record covers a single TCR beta chain. Its antigen has not been determined. No base qualities exist here, and no much larger clone lies one base off it. From the cysteine up to the phenylalanine, the CDR3 has a length of 18 residues. Kept here is only the CDR3 DNA, which spans 54 bases and is read in frame from base 1. The germline V gene yields MGHRA for CDR1 and YSYEKL for CDR2. The V end loses 1 base and the J end loses 10 bases, and a stretch of 25 bases separates them. To be eligible, patients had to be adults with ileal or ileocolonic Crohn's disease and an indication for ileocolonic resection. Whole ileal mucosal biopsies were kept frozen at -80 degrees C prior to DNA extraction. Genomic DNA was extracted from frozen whole biopsies using a TRizol-based method and was quantified with a NanoDrop 2000 spectrophotometer. The data were obtained in a study of T cell repertoires in ileal Crohn's disease (dated by TCRdb to the late 2010s). As for the study more broadly: The median duration of disease was roughly 8.2 years, and at the time of surgery about 35% of patients were active smokers. Every patient underwent surgery because of a complication, which was stricturing disease in approximately 60% of cases and penetrating disease in about 39%. Roughly half of the patients were given postoperative therapy, with fewer than 12 receiving thiopurines and approximately 17 receiving anti-TNF agents. TCR repertoire analysis was done in some 55 Crohn's disease patients from a prospective multicentre cohort. The study was conducted in parallel with a multicentre cohort built to find predictors of early endoscopic recurrence after ileocolonic resection. Endoscopic postoperative recurrence was defined as a Rutgeerts score above i0. A total of about 170 mucosal samples from around 50 patients were sequenced, with samples obtained at several locations on the surgical specimen and at postoperative endoscopy.

The investigation overall reported the following: Mucosal CD4 and CD8 T cells were sorted and sequenced only in a subgroup of patients, whose size was not stated. Compared with CD4 T cells, sorted CD8 T cells contained more high-frequency clones, which suggests that the mucosal expansions were mostly CD8. A significantly higher proportion of clonal expansions was observed in active smokers at surgery than in non-smokers (about 25% vs 20%, p=0.02). Endoscopic recurrence was linked to a higher percentage of high-frequency clones at surgery, and recurrence occurred in every patient whose clonality exceeded 26.8% (18/57).

For commercial TCRB immunosequencing, roughly 0.5 micrograms of biopsy DNA were submitted for each sample. Adaptive Biotechnology amplified CDR3 regions from genomic DNA with a two-step multiplex PCR that controlled for amplification bias. Primers covering every V and J gene segment were used in the first PCR, while barcodes and Illumina adapters were added in the second PCR. CDR3 libraries were sequenced on an Illumina instrument. On the authors' methods: Analysis combined the vendor-provided pipelines with custom analysis of raw data in R/Bioconductor under R version 3.3.0. Clonality, which ranges from 0 to 1, was calculated as the inverse of the normalised Shannon entropy across all productive clones. High-frequency clones were defined as the repertoire share of the top 100 clones, retaining only clones passing a 95% confidence test. The Simpson index measured repertoire diversity, and the Morisita-Horn index measured overlap between samples. TCRdb mirrors the immuneACCESS table, restricted to in-frame sequences. Some clones are absent from its copies; in checked studies, under half trace to an unresolved V gene, and the reason for the others is unknown. The V and J calls and clone size were taken over from that table, and D and trimming were inferred from the DNA. The sample records approximately 27,000 clones, about 81% of which are singletons. The ten most abundant clones make up roughly 5.5% of the sample.

Material for sequencing was ileal tissue. The sequence derives from an adult with Crohn's disease. The sequence joins TRBV4-1 to TRBJ2-2, with a tentative D gene TRBD2 over 7 matching bases. The DNA reads TGCGCCAGCAGCCAAGTCCTTGGGCGGGGGCCCCTGCCTGCGGAGCTGTTTTTT. This gives the protein CASSQVLGRGPLPAELFF.